These 12 T cell receptor beta chains came from one sample sequenced in a study of Graves' ophthalmopathy and Graves' hyperthyroidism. For repertoire sequencing, the TCR beta CDR3 regions were amplified from RNA transcripts. HTBI primers were employed in first-round RT-PCR, then a second-round multiplex PCR followed. TCRdb called the multiplex PCR reads again in MiXCR, with one record for every CDR3 protein. The sample holds about 410,000 distinct CDR3 sequences; roughly 18% are singletons and the top ten take around 1.4%. Specimen: peripheral blood. These receptors came from a woman under 30 with Graves' ophthalmopathy.

This clonotype appeared many times. The rearrangement uses TRBV19 and TRBJ1-3, with TRBD1 matching 7 bases. The CDR3 has 14 residues. Germline V lookup: CDR1 LNHDA, CDR2 SQIVND (reference sequence). With 7 bases clipped from V and 3 bases from J, the junction kept 6 bases outside the gene matches. This chain's CDR3 is CASKEGADGNTIYF. CDR3 in DNA: TGTGCCAGTAAAGAGGGGGCGGATGGAAACACCATATATTTT.

This clonotype was seen at least ten times. This chain uses TRBV10-2 with TRBJ1-5; D perhaps matches TRBD1 (6 bases). The V end lost 5 bases, the J end lost 2 bases, and 10 bases lay between the germline ends. Looked up from germline, CDR1 is WSHSY and CDR2 is SAAADI. The CDR3 has 14 amino acids. For the CDR3, the DNA is TGCGCCAGCAGTTCCAGACAGGGCAATCAGCCCCAGCATTTT. It encodes CASSSRQGNQPQHF.

This clonotype was observed many times. The rearrangement links TRBV7-8 to TRBJ1-5; D is ambiguous. This CDR3 spans 15 amino acids. The germline CDR1 and CDR2 sequences are SGHVS and FQNEAQ. V lost 3 bases, J lost 0 bases, and 9 bases lay in between. The CDR3 sequence: CASSLTLISNQPQHF. DNA for the CDR3: TGTGCCAGCAGCTTGACACTGATTAGCAATCAGCCCCAGCATTTT.

V is TRBV28 and J is TRBJ1-2; possible D gene TRBD1, 5 bases. Germline V gene data show CDR1 as MDHEN and CDR2 as SYDVKM. The CDR3 runs to 15 residues. Trimming removed 4 bases at V and 4 bases at J, with 16 bases between. In nucleotides, the CDR3 is TGTGCCAGCAGTTCATCCGGGGCCGTCTTCTATGGCTACACCTTC. Protein product: CASSSSGAVFYGYTF.

This clonotype was found many times. The conserved closing phenylalanine or tryptophan is absent in this CDR3, likely reflecting a read error. The J gene is TRBJ1-1, the V gene TRBV7-3; 9 nucleotides line up with TRBD1. This CDR3 region has 16 residues. Looked up from germline, CDR1 is SGHTA and CDR2 is FQGTGA. V dropped 3 bases and J dropped 1; count of bases not matched to a gene: 6. CDR3 nucleotides: TGTGCCAGCAGCTTCCATCGACAGGGGGGGAACACTGAAGCTTTCTCT. Residues: CASSFHRQGGNTEAFS.

This clonotype occurred many times. This chain uses TRBV7-2 with TRBJ2-7; 12 bases fit TRBD2. J gave up 7 bases and V 4 bases, and 8 bases lay outside the gene matches. There are 15 residues in the CDR3. Germline-derived CDR1 and CDR2 are SGHTA and FQGNSA. The CDR3 loop is CASSSQGLAGLEQYF. CDR3 bases: TGTGCCAGCAGCTCCCAGGGACTAGCGGGCCTGGAGCAGTACTTC.

This clonotype was seen many times. Written as DNA, the CDR3 is TGTGCCAGCAGTTTGGGGACAGGACGAAGCACCTTC. Amino acid sequence: CASSLGTGRSTF. This rearrangement joins TRBV28 to TRBJ1-2, with 8 bases matching TRBD1. This CDR3 is built from 12 residues. V shed 3 bases and J 13 bases; nucleotides not matched to a gene: 7. Germline loops: CDR1 MDHEN, CDR2 SYDVKM.

The sample holds many counts of this clonotype. CDR3 region: CAISERDGFYEQYF. The CDR3 DNA sequence: TGTGCCATCAGTGAACGGGACGGTTTCTACGAGCAGTACTTC. The chain couples TRBV10-3 to TRBJ2-7; D assignment may be TRBD1 or TRBD2 (5 bases each). The germline gives CDR1 ENHRY, CDR2 SYGVKD. There are 14 residues in the CDR3. The germline V and J ends were trimmed by 3 bases and 3 bases, with 12 bases remaining between them.

This clonotype has ten or more counts. The gene calls are TRBV30 and TRBJ1-1, with D maybe TRBD1 (6 bases). Trimming stripped 3 bases from V and 0 bases from J, with 8 bases between. The CDR3 is 13 amino acids. CDR1 and CDR2 (germline): GTSNPN, SVGIG (reference sequence). The CDR3 nucleotides read TGTGCCTGGAGGGACAGTTTGAACACTGAAGCTTTCTTT. It specifies CAWRDSLNTEAFF. The entire variable domain, with the rest obtained from reference TRBV30 and TRBJ1-1, is as follows: SQTIHQWPATLVQPVGSPLSLECTVEGTSNPNLYWYRQAAGRGLQLLFYSVGIGQISSEVPQNLSASRPQDRQFILSSKKLLLSDSGFYLCAWRDSLNTEAFFGQGTRLTVV.

This clonotype was detected ten times or more. The gene calls are TRBV6-1 and TRBJ2-5, with a weak D call TRBD2 (5 bases). Germline lookup yields CDR1 MNHNS and CDR2 SASEGT. V was pared by 7 bases and J by 3 bases, with 6 bases between. This CDR3 is built from 11 residues. This CDR3 is CASKRKETQYF. The CDR3 DNA sequence: TGTGCCAGCAAGCGGAAAGAGACCCAGTACTTC.

This clonotype has more than one count but fewer than ten. This sequence joins TRBV11-2 and TRBJ2-7; D gene ambiguous. This CDR3 contains 16 residues. CDR1 and CDR2 (germline): SGHAT, FQNNGV. Trimming took 5 bases from V and 2 from J, leaving 19 bases between them. The CDR3 spells CASSRSLGRTAYEQYF. As DNA, the CDR3 is TGTGCCAGCAGCCGGAGCTTGGGCCGGACGGCCTACGAGCAGTACTTC.

There are many counts of this clonotype. Here the CDR3 reads CASSYSLDSSRHGYTF. The CDR3 DNA reads as TGTGCCAGCAGTTACTCCCTGGACAGTAGTCGGCATGGCTACACCTTC. The chain uses TRBV6-5 and TRBJ1-2, with TRBD1 as a possible D gene (6 bases). The CDR3 is 16 amino acids. V gave up 0 bases and J gave up 6 bases, with 17 bases separating them. Germline V CDR1 and CDR2: MNHEY, SVGAGI.